Below are 22 T cell receptor beta chains sequenced from a single sample in a study of T cell repertoires in cytomegalovirus infection. One entry per CDR3 protein, called by TCRdb with MiXCR from the reads. This sample has approximately 750,000 distinct CDR3 sequences, with approximately 34% found just once. Material for sequencing was PBMCs. Receptor source: a human donor in good health (CMV status not recorded). Some clones in this sample may be carry-over from other donors' samples.

This clonotype appeared a few times. V and J are TRBV11-2 and TRBJ1-2; D gene uncertain. Looked up from germline, CDR1 is SGHAT and CDR2 is FQNNGV. Trimming left V 4 bases short and J 4 bases short, with 16 bases between. The CDR3 is 15 residues long. In DNA, the CDR3 is TGTGCCAGCAGCTCTCCTAAGGTGCTAGGCTATGGCTACACCTTC. Amino acids: CASSSPKVLGYGYTF.

This clonotype was found many times. The chain uses TRBV7-9 and TRBJ1-1, with 10 bases identical to TRBD1. The CDR3 totals 12 residues. The V segment lost 11 bases and the J segment 4 bases; nucleotides outside the gene matches: 4. Looked up from germline, CDR1 is SEHNR and CDR2 is FQNEAQ (reference sequence). CDR3 DNA sequence: TGTGCCGGAGGGGACAGGGGCACTGAAGCTTTCTTT. Its protein is CAGGDRGTEAFF.

This clonotype has just a few counts. This sequence joins TRBV6-2 or TRBV6-3 and TRBJ2-3, with D possibly TRBD2 on 6 matching bases. From germline, CDR1 is MNHEY and CDR2 SVGEGT. This CDR3 contains 14 residues. V lost 7 bases to trimming and J lost 3 bases, with 14 bases between them. This CDR3 is CASMGRQATDTQYF. CDR3 nucleotide sequence: TGTGCCAGCATGGGGAGGCAGGCGACAGATACGCAGTATTTT.

This clonotype was counted only a few times. The conserved closing phenylalanine or tryptophan is absent in this CDR3, likely reflecting a read error. Because the CDR3's place on the DNA is in doubt, the DNA is left out and the CDR3 is given as listed by TCRdb. This sequence joins TRBV11-2 and TRBJ2-1; TRBD2 is taken as the D call from the table, unchecked against the DNA. The CDR3 spans 15 amino acids, including both terminal residues. Germline V CDR1 and CDR2: SGHAT, FQNNGV. CDR3 sequence: CASSLDRASYNEQLL.

The chain is built from TRBV20-1 and TRBJ2-5; unclear D gene. Germline V gene lookup returns CDR1 DFQATT and CDR2 SNEGSKA (reference sequence). This CDR3 region has 14 residues. Trimming shortened V by 0 bases and J by 4 bases, and 12 bases separated the two germline ends. The CDR3 bases are TGCAGTGCTAGAGATTGGGAACGGGTAGAGACCCAGTACTTC. It translates to CSARDWERVETQYF.

At least ten counts were recorded for this clonotype. The rearrangement joins TRBV19 to TRBJ2-5, with 12 nucleotides matching TRBD2. Germline V gene data show CDR1 as LNHDA and CDR2 as SQIVND (reference sequence). V lost 6 bases to trimming and J lost 5 bases; unmatched junction nucleotides: 10. The CDR3 extends over 16 amino acids. As DNA, the CDR3 is TGTGCCAGTAGCCTGGACGTGACTAGCGGGGGTGAGACCCAGTACTTC. This encodes CASSLDVTSGGETQYF. Looking up the rest from reference TRBV19 and TRBJ2-5 gives the full variable domain: DGGITQSPKYLFRKEGQNVTLSCEQNLNHDAMYWYRQDPGQGLRLIYYSQIVNDFQKGDIAEGYSVSREKKESFPLTVTSAQKNPTAFYLCASSLDVTSGGETQYFGPGTRLLVL.

With regard to this clonotype: The CDR3 does not close with the conserved phenylalanine or tryptophan, likely indicating a read error. The chain recombines TRBV7-6 with TRBJ2-1, with 11 bases matching TRBD2. The V gene end was trimmed by 2 bases and the J gene end by 6 bases; junction bases not matched to a gene: 12. The CDR3 contains 18 residues. In germline, CDR1 is SGHVS, CDR2 FNYEAQ. In DNA form, the CDR3 reads TGTGCCAGCAGCTTATTGTTACTAGCGGGAGTTGTCGGCAATGAGCAGTTCTTA. Its translation: CASSLLLLAGVVGNEQFL.

CDR3 in amino acids: CASSFASTGVVGNTIYF. CDR3 coding DNA: TGTGCCAGCAGCTTCGCATCGACAGGGGTGGTTGGAAACACCATATATTTT. This chain joins TRBV7-9 and TRBJ1-3; 8 positions agree with TRBD1. The germline gives CDR1 SEHNR, CDR2 FQNEAQ (reference sequence). J was trimmed by 3 bases and V by 3 bases; bases with no gene match: 10. The CDR3 extends over 17 amino acids. Combining the CDR3 with reference TRBV7-9 and TRBJ1-3 gives the whole variable domain DTGVSQNPRHKITKRGQNVTFRCDPISEHNRLYWYRQTLGQGPEFLTYFQNEAQLEKSRLLSDRFSAERPKGSFSTLEIQRTEQGDSAMYLCASSFASTGVVGNTIYFGEGSWLTVV.

The J gene is TRBJ1-6, the V gene TRBV2; D is undetermined. The CDR3 has 17 residues. CDR1 and CDR2 from the germline V gene are SNHLY and FYNNEI. Trimming left V 1 base short and J 2 bases short, with 12 bases between. CDR3 sequence (DNA): TGTGCCAGCAGTGAAGAGGGTGTGCCGACCTATAATTCACCCCTCCACTTT. Protein: CASSEEGVPTYNSPLHF. Together with reference TRBV2 and TRBJ1-6, the CDR3 gives the full variable domain: EPEVTQTPSHQVTQMGQEVILRCVPISNHLYFYWYRQILGQKVEFLVSFYNNEISEKSEIFDDQFSVERPDGSNFTLKIRSTKLEDSAMYFCASSEEGVPTYNSPLHFGNGTRLTVT.

The genes are TRBV3-1 and TRBJ2-5; 8 bases are shared with TRBD2. The CDR3 extends over 13 amino acids. Germline CDR1 is LGHDT and CDR2 is YNNKEL (reference sequence). Trimming took 6 bases from V and 9 from J; bases not matched to a gene: 9. The CDR3 spells CASRASGSSSQYF. The CDR3 nucleotides are TGTGCCAGCAGGGCCAGCGGGAGTTCTTCCCAGTACTTC.

This clonotype was counted a few times. The chain combines TRBV19 with TRBJ2-3; D remains unclear. Trimming took 3 bases from V and 0 from J, leaving 7 bases between them. This CDR3 has 14 residues. Germline values: CDR1 LNHDA, CDR2 SQIVND (reference sequence). The CDR3 sequence is CASSMGTSTDTQYF. For the CDR3, the DNA is TGTGCCAGTAGTATGGGAACTAGCACAGATACGCAGTATTTT.

This rearrangement joins TRBV12-3 or TRBV12-4 to TRBJ2-1; weak D call: TRBD1 (6 bases). V was cut by 6 bases and J by 10 bases, with 16 bases left in between. The CDR3 has 13 residues. The CDR3 is CASRWTVEDEQFF. CDR3 sequence (DNA): TGTGCCAGCAGATGGACAGTGGAGGACGAGCAGTTCTTC.

The chain links TRBV5-1 to TRBJ1-1, with D possibly matching TRBD1 (5 bases). Germline V gene data show CDR1 as SGHRS and CDR2 as YFSETQ. Deletions cut 0 bases from V and 1 base from J, with 13 bases between. This CDR3 spans 16 amino acids. In nucleotides, the CDR3 is TGCGCCAGCAGCTTGGTTCCCGGGACGGGGAACACTGAAGCTTTCTTT. Translating gives CASSLVPGTGNTEAFF.

The sample holds a few counts of this clonotype. CDR3 region: CASRRRLAGGGISYNEQFF. The CDR3, as DNA: TGTGCCAGCAGGCGGAGACTAGCGGGAGGGGGGATTTCCTACAATGAGCAGTTCTTC. The V and J genes are TRBV12-3 or TRBV12-4 and TRBJ2-1, with 14 bases fitting TRBD2. The CDR3 has 19 residues. V shed 6 bases, J shed 1 base, and the junction held 11 bases outside the gene matches.

This chain joins TRBV10-3 and TRBJ2-1; 12 bases match TRBD2. Trimming took 4 bases from V and 2 from J; bases not matched to a gene: 9. CDR1 and CDR2 (germline): ENHRY, SYGVKD. The CDR3 is 18 residues long. The CDR3 DNA is TGTGCCATCAGTGGAGTACTAGCGGGAGGCCCCACCTACAATGAGCAGTTCTTC. Its protein product is CAISGVLAGGPTYNEQFF.

The chain carries TRBV9 and TRBJ1-2; D gene ambiguous. The germline CDR1 and CDR2 sequences are SGDLS and YYNGEE. The CDR3 contains 12 residues. Trimming stripped 0 bases from V and 6 bases from J, with 6 bases between. For the CDR3, the DNA is TGTGCCAGCAGCGTAGGCCTAGATGGCTACACCTTC. Translating it yields CASSVGLDGYTF.

The rearrangement uses TRBV7-3 and TRBJ2-3; 8 bases agree with TRBD1. Germline assignment: CDR1 SGHTA and CDR2 FQGTGA. V trimming: 5 bases; J trimming: 3 bases; junction bases outside the gene matches: 7. The CDR3 has 15 amino acids. The CDR3 region has the DNA TGTGCCAGCAGCGCCTGGACAGGGCGGACAGATACGCAGTATTTT. Protein product: CASSAWTGRTDTQYF.

This clonotype showed up just a few times. The chain employs TRBV5-1 and TRBJ1-2, with D tentatively TRBD1 (6 bases). Germline V gene lookup returns CDR1 SGHRS and CDR2 YFSETQ. Trimming shortened V by 3 bases and J by 0 bases, and 15 bases separated the two germline ends. The CDR3 is 16 amino acids. The CDR3, as DNA: TGCGCCAGCAGCTCTAACCGGGACACCGCTAACTATGGCTACACCTTC. It codes for CASSSNRDTANYGYTF.

The chain uses TRBV7-6 and TRBJ1-2; D may be TRBD1 (5 bases). V lost 5 bases to trimming and J lost 0 bases, with 16 bases between them. This CDR3 contains 16 residues. Germline loops: CDR1 SGHVS, CDR2 FNYEAQ. In nucleotides, the CDR3 is TGTGCCAGCAGCCCCGGAATTCAGGGAGCTAACTATGGCTACACCTTC. Translated: CASSPGIQGANYGYTF.

The CDR3 here is CASTQGAELTEAFF. In DNA form, the CDR3 reads TGTGCCAGCACCCAGGGGGCGGAGCTCACTGAAGCTTTCTTT. This chain links TRBV28 with TRBJ1-1, with TRBD1 matching over 8 bases. CDR1 is MDHEN and CDR2 is SYDVKM in the germline V gene. This CDR3 is built from 14 residues. V lost 7 bases, J lost 4 bases, and 8 bases stayed unmatched.

The sample holds many counts of this clonotype. Written as DNA, the CDR3 is TGTGCCAGCAGCTTCTCCGCGGGCGGCTACAATGAGCAGTTCTTC. It encodes CASSFSAGGYNEQFF. The chain employs TRBV7-2 and TRBJ2-1, with a weak D call TRBD2 (5 bases). V lost 3 bases, J lost 3 bases, and 12 bases lay in between. This CDR3 has 15 residues. Germline V gene data show CDR1 as SGHTA and CDR2 as FQGNSA.

V usage is TRBV7-3 and J usage is TRBJ2-7; 9 bases align to TRBD1. Losses at the gene ends were 2 bases for V and 7 bases for J; bases not matched to a gene: 9. The CDR3 covers 15 residues. Germline-derived CDR1 and CDR2 are SGHTA and FQGTGA. The CDR3 region is CASSLRGTGTGEQYF. The CDR3 region has the DNA TGTGCCAGCAGCTTACGGGGGACAGGGACGGGAGAGCAGTACTTC.